This paragraph covers one T cell receptor (beta chain) sequence. Original processing methods: Counts of nucleated cells, estimated from reference gene primer amplification, were obtained. Sequencing was performed with immunoSEQ multiplex PCR; in TCRdb, only in-frame clones are kept and a portion is missing. The V and J calls and clone size come from that table; D and trimming were worked out from the DNA. The data show 100,000 to 120,000 clones, with 87% seen just once and around 4.4% held by the top ten. This sample was taken from a study of blood T cell repertoires in COVID-19. Study context: Specimens from acute and convalescent COVID-19 originated in the United States, Italy and Spain. Sources were T cells, B-cell-depleted T cells, or PBMCs; the material itself was cDNA or gDNA.

The CDR3 is 11 residues long. Germline CDR1 is SQVTM and CDR2 is ANQGSEA. V was pared by 6 bases and J by 1 base, with 6 bases between. This receptor was obtained from a human donor in a cohort sampled during active COVID-19. The rearrangement uses TRBV29-1 and TRBJ1-2; D is unresolved. Material for sequencing was peripheral blood. The CDR3 nucleotides are TGCAGCGTCCGGTATAACTATGGCTACACCTTC. As protein: CSVRYNYGYTF.